This T cell receptor (beta chain) was obtained from a study of memory CD4+ T cells and cytomegalovirus serostatus. The study, taken as a whole, reports: About 40% of the roughly 160 known CMV-associated TCRbeta sequences appeared in CD4+ memory. CMV serostatus prediction reached median AUC around 0.94, or 0.89 with US-trained model.

Single viable CD3+CD4+CD8-CD45RO+ cells were sorted as the memory CD4+ T cells. CD4+ T cells were isolated by positive magnetic selection. In the source study's methods: After removing out-of-frame reads, approximately 2 million distinct TCRbeta sequences remained. This table comes from immunoSEQ multiplex PCR, and its TCRdb copy is limited to in-frame clones, with some not included. V and J calls plus clone size are reproduced from that table; the DNA served to infer D and trimming. Of about 62,000 clones listed, 76% are singletons. Germline V gene data show CDR1 as MNHEY and CDR2 as SVGAGI. This CDR3 has 15 residues. The ends were cut back, 4 bases at V and 6 bases at J, with 15 bases in the middle. For this clone: Antigen specificity is unknown.

The origin of this receptor is an adult in good health and CMV-seropositive. Specimen: memory CD4+ T cells from blood. The chain joins TRBV6-5 to TRBJ2-2; D perhaps matches TRBD1 (5 bases). Written as DNA, the CDR3 is TGTGCCAGCAGTTTCACATATAGGGGTGCCGGGGAGCTGTTTTTT. Translation: CASSFTYRGAGELFF.